The T cell receptor (beta chain) under discussion was sequenced for a study of memory CD4+ T cells and cytomegalovirus serostatus. Study background: This sample comes from healthy Belgian adults, 8 to 10 CMV seropositive, 24 seronegative. Overall study findings and caveats: Each of 55 to 80 CMV-associated TCRbeta sequences occurred in one to five individuals. A US-trained random forest predicted CMV serostatus with median AUC around 0.9.

Single viable CD3+CD4+CD8-CD45RO+ cells were sorted as the memory CD4+ T cells. After thawing, CD4+ T cells were positively selected. This CDR3 has 16 residues. Germline CDR1 MGHRA, CDR2 YSYEKL. V lost 4 bases and J lost 2; bases outside the gene matches: 11. Of note for this clone: Its antigen is currently unknown.

Measured with immunoSEQ multiplex PCR; TCRdb has only the in-frame clones, and not every one. This sample yields just under 60,000 clones, of which about three quarters are seen a single time; 0.85% to 1.2% belongs to the top ten. The specimen sequenced was memory CD4+ T cells from blood. The source of this sequence is an adult in good health and CMV-seronegative. The V and J genes are TRBV4-1 and TRBJ2-7; 7 nucleotides align to TRBD1. The CDR3: CASSLAGVGGTYEQYF. The CDR3 DNA reads TGCGCCAGCAGCCTAGCAGGGGTAGGGGGCACCTACGAGCAGTACTTC.